The next 14 T cell receptor beta chains were all read from a single sample in a study of control samples from healthy donors and cancer patients. Measured with immunoSEQ multiplex PCR; TCRdb has only the in-frame clones, and not every one. This table has some 140,000 clones, roughly 94% appearing once. Material for sequencing was PBMCs. These receptors were obtained from a man aged 55 to 70 with colorectal cancer.

The chain carries TRBV7-9 and TRBJ2-3; TRBD1 aligns across 8 bases. After removal of 7 bases from V and 2 bases from J, the junction contained 11 bases not matched to a gene. This CDR3 spans 16 amino acids. Germline V gene lookup returns CDR1 SEHNR and CDR2 FQNEAQ (reference sequence). The CDR3, as DNA: TGTGCCAGCACCATCTCGAGGGACAGGCCCACAGATACGCAGTATTTT. Protein sequence: CASTISRDRPTDTQYF.

The chain is built from TRBV4-1 and TRBJ1-1; tentatively, D is TRBD1 (6 bases). CDR1 and CDR2 (germline): MGHRA, YSYEKL. This CDR3 contains 16 residues. V was cut by 1 base and J by 1 base, with 13 bases left in between. For the CDR3, the DNA is TGCGCCAGCAGCCAAGTTTCGGGGGCGAGGAACACTGAAGCTTTCTTT. Translated: CASSQVSGARNTEAFF.

V usage is TRBV2 and J usage is TRBJ1-5, with 7 bases fitting TRBD1. In germline, CDR1 is SNHLY, CDR2 FYNNEI. The CDR3 spans 15 residues. V was pared by 6 bases and J by 4 bases, with 9 bases of the junction left unmatched. The CDR3 spells CASRVDRVSNQPQHF. The CDR3 region has the DNA TGTGCCAGCAGGGTCGACAGGGTTTCGAATCAGCCCCAGCATTTT.

Only one count was recorded for this clone. This chain joins TRBV30 and TRBJ2-2, with D perhaps given as TRBD1 or TRBD2 (5 bases each). Germline V CDR1 and CDR2: GTSNPN, SVGIG (reference sequence). The germline V and J ends were trimmed by 4 bases and 3 bases, with 12 bases remaining between them. The CDR3 loop spans 14 amino acids. The CDR3 DNA sequence: TGTGCCTGGAAGAGGGGTCTGGACACCGGGGAGCTGTTTTTT. Its protein product is CAWKRGLDTGELFF. Variable domain in full (rest from reference TRBV30 and TRBJ2-2): SQTIHQWPATLVQPVGSPLSLECTVEGTSNPNLYWYRQAAGRGLQLLFYSVGIGQISSEVPQNLSASRPQDRQFILSSKKLLLSDSGFYLCAWKRGLDTGELFFGEGSRLTVL.

The J gene is TRBJ1-1, the V gene TRBV9, with 7 bases aligning to TRBD1. The V and J ends lost 0 bases and 8 bases, in that order; junction bases with no gene match: 13. Looked up from germline, CDR1 is SGDLS and CDR2 is YYNGEE. This CDR3 comprises 16 residues. CDR3 nucleotides: TGTGCCAGCAGCGTAGGCAGGGGGGCGGCAATTATCGAAGCTTTCTTT. Translated: CASSVGRGAAIIEAFF.

This clone appeared once. The chain couples TRBV19 to TRBJ1-2; tentative D call: TRBD1 (5 bases). V lost 2 bases to trimming and J lost 7 bases, with 17 bases between them. Germline V gene lookup returns CDR1 LNHDA and CDR2 SQIVND (reference sequence). This CDR3 is 15 amino acids long. CDR3 DNA: TGTGCCAGTAGTATAACCGGGGCCGGGGGAGCTGGCTACACCTTC. This translates into CASSITGAGGAGYTF. Variable domain in full (rest from reference TRBV19 and TRBJ1-2): DGGITQSPKYLFRKEGQNVTLSCEQNLNHDAMYWYRQDPGQGLRLIYYSQIVNDFQKGDIAEGYSVSREKKESFPLTVTSAQKNPTAFYLCASSITGAGGAGYTFGSGTRLTVV.

This clone was picked up one time. The CDR3 DNA is TGTGCCATCAGGACCGACAGAAACTTCTATGGCTACACCTTC. Encoded protein: CAIRTDRNFYGYTF. V gene TRBV10-3 combines with J gene TRBJ1-2, with a tentative D call TRBD1 (5 bases). The CDR3 extends over 14 amino acids. V gave up 6 bases and J gave up 4 bases, with 15 bases separating them. Looked up from germline, CDR1 is ENHRY and CDR2 is SYGVKD.

This sequence joins TRBV5-1 and TRBJ2-7; 8 bases are a match to TRBD2. The V and J ends lost 1 base and 5 bases, in that order; junction bases with no gene match: 11. This CDR3 is built from 16 residues. Germline CDR1 and CDR2: SGHRS and YFSETQ. The CDR3 DNA reads TGCGCCAGCAGCTTGTCGAGCGGGGGCGACCTGGACGAGCAGTACTTC. Its translation: CASSLSSGGDLDEQYF.

A single count supports this clone. The rearrangement uses TRBV19 and TRBJ1-4; TRBD1 is a possible D gene (5 bases). The V end was cut by 10 bases, the J end by 1 base, with 19 bases between. CDR3 length equals 16 residues. The germline V gene has CDR1 LNHDA and CDR2 SQIVND (reference sequence). The DNA of the CDR3 is TGTGCCACTACCGACAGATTCGGCGAAACTAATGAAAAACTGTTTTTT. Translated, it gives CATTDRFGETNEKLFF.

The gene calls are TRBV5-1 and TRBJ1-6; the D is unclear. Germline V CDR1 and CDR2: SGHRS, YFSETQ. This CDR3 region has 15 residues. The V and J ends lost 0 bases and 7 bases respectively, with 11 bases between them. The CDR3 region is CASSLERGVNSPLHF. The CDR3, as DNA: TGCGCCAGCAGCTTGGAGCGCGGGGTCAATTCACCCCTCCACTTT. The full variable domain, rest sourced from reference TRBV5-1 and TRBJ1-6, is KAGVTQTPRYLIKTRGQQVTLSCSPISGHRSVSWYQQTPGQGLQFLFEYFSETQRNKGNFPGRFSGRQFSNSRSEMNVSTLELGDSALYLCASSLERGVNSPLHFGNGTRLTVT.

This sequence joins TRBV14 and TRBJ2-5, with D perhaps assigned TRBD1 or TRBD2 (5 bases each). The CDR3 extends over 17 amino acids. Trimming shortened V by 0 bases and J by 5 bases, and 19 bases separated the two germline ends. CDR1 and CDR2 (germline): SGHDN, FVKESK. This CDR3 reads CASSQDRAKGWGETQYF. The CDR3 bases are TGTGCCAGCAGCCAAGATAGGGCCAAGGGCTGGGGGGAGACCCAGTACTTC.

V usage is TRBV9 and J usage is TRBJ1-1, with D perhaps matching TRBD1 (5 bases). The CDR3 is 15 residues long. Germline-derived CDR1 and CDR2 are SGDLS and YYNGEE. The V end lost 0 bases, the J end lost 0 bases, and 9 bases lay between the germline ends. CDR3 sequence reads: CASSVGDSLNTEAFF. The CDR3 DNA reads as TGTGCCAGCAGCGTAGGTGACAGTTTGAACACTGAAGCTTTCTTT.

In nucleotides, the CDR3 is TGTGCCAGCAGCTTGGCTAGCGGGGGACTGGCTAGGGAGACCCAGTACTTC. Amino acid sequence: CASSLASGGLARETQYF. The chain carries TRBV11-2 and TRBJ2-5, with 10 nucleotides matching TRBD2. The germline V gene has CDR1 SGHAT and CDR2 FQNNGV. The V segment lost 3 bases and the J segment 5 bases; nucleotides outside the gene matches: 12. The CDR3 spans 17 residues.

The chain has TRBV5-5 and TRBJ2-5, with D perhaps TRBD2 (6 bases). The CDR3 spans 15 residues. Germline V gene lookup returns CDR1 SGHKS and CDR2 YYEKEE (reference sequence). The germline V and J ends were trimmed by 0 bases and 2 bases, with 11 bases remaining between them. CDR3 in DNA: TGTGCCAGCAGCTTGGCGGGACGGGGGCAAGAGACCCAGTACTTC. Amino acid sequence: CASSLAGRGQETQYF.